Sequencing of this T cell receptor beta chain was carried out in a study of OX40 agonist ivuxolimab in advanced cancers. With regard to this clone: What it binds is unknown.

Assay used: immunoSEQ multiplex PCR; TCRdb lists only in-frame clones, some missing. Of about 62,000 clones listed, roughly nine tenths were seen once; the top ten hold around 0.78%. Whole-study findings and limits: Patients who responded partially at 0.1-3.0 mg/kg showed clonal expansion ranking among the lowest.

The cohort excluded patients with autoimmune disease history or systemic immunosuppression. The V gene end was trimmed by 3 bases and the J gene end by 6 bases; junction bases not matched to a gene: 2. The CDR3 length is 14 residues. Germline V gene data show CDR1 as KGHSH and CDR2 as LQKENI. Sequencing was performed on CD4+ or CD8+ T cells sorted from blood, taken in a trial of the OX40 agonist ivuxolimab. The clonotype originates from an adult with an advanced solid tumor such as melanoma, head and neck, liver or kidney cancer. This chain uses TRBV18 with TRBJ2-2, with 9 bases fitting TRBD1. As DNA, the CDR3 is TGTGCCAGCTCACCGGGACAGGGCGCCGGGGAGCTGTTTTTT. Residues: CASSPGQGAGELFF. Supplemented by reference TRBV18 and TRBJ2-2, the full variable domain reads NAGVMQNPRHLVRRRGQEARLRCSPMKGHSHVYWYRQLPEEGLKFMVYLQKENIIDESGMPKERFSAEFPKEGPSILRIQQVVRGDSAAYFCASSPGQGAGELFFGEGSRLTVL.